This TCR beta chain was sequenced in a study of PD-1 blockade in classical Hodgkin lymphoma. Points on this clone: Antigen specificity is unknown.

Germline values: CDR1 SGHRS, CDR2 YFSETQ. CDR3 length: 14 residues. V lost 0 bases and J lost 3, with 10 bases in between. The assay was immunoSEQ multiplex PCR, and TCRdb's table has in-frame clones only and misses some. The sample lists 8,500 or so clones; approximately 83% were seen once. After autologous stem cell transplantation all patients relapsed, and prior brentuximab vedotin exposure differed between cohorts. CD4+ T cells were purified from thawed PBMCs by magnetic negative selection. Study observations and caveats: The repertoire differences lack a defined cause, possibly disease activity or prior therapy.

The V call is TRBV5-1, the J call TRBJ2-7; D unclear. The input for sequencing was CD4+ T cells from blood, taken at baseline. The TCR comes from a human donor with classical Hodgkin lymphoma. In DNA, the CDR3 is TGCGCCAGCAGCTTGGCTCCAGAGCTCTACGAGCAGTACTTC. Protein: CASSLAPELYEQYF. Using reference TRBV5-1 and TRBJ2-7 for the parts outside the CDR3, the full variable domain is KAGVTQTPRYLIKTRGQQVTLSCSPISGHRSVSWYQQTPGQGLQFLFEYFSETQRNKGNFPGRFSGRQFSNSRSEMNVSTLELGDSALYLCASSLAPELYEQYFGPGTRLTVT.